The 26 T cell receptor beta chains below come from one sample, sequenced in a study of Tregs in tolerant kidney transplant recipients. Produced via immunoSEQ multiplex PCR; TCRdb's table is partial and in-frame only. The data show around 74,000 clones, 95% to 98% seen once. Sequences were derived from CD4+ T cells from blood, sampled before the transplant. The receptors were sampled from a human donor who received a combined kidney and bone marrow transplant.

The table lists this clone with a count of one. V and J are TRBV11-2 and TRBJ2-7; maybe TRBD1 (5 bases). This CDR3 comprises 14 residues. Germline CDR1 SGHAT, CDR2 FQNNGV. The V end was cut by 5 bases, the J end by 1 base, with 12 bases between. The CDR3 loop reads CASSRQTQSYEQYF. For the CDR3, the DNA is TGTGCCAGCAGCAGACAGACACAATCCTACGAGCAGTACTTC.

The V and J genes are TRBV4-3 and TRBJ2-7, with a weak D call TRBD2 (6 bases). V was cut by 0 bases and J by 1 base, with 13 bases left in between. CDR1 is LGHNA and CDR2 is YSLEER in the germline V gene. This CDR3 has 16 residues. DNA of the CDR3: TGCGCCAGCAGCCAAGAGTCTGCAGGGAGGTCCTACGAGCAGTACTTC. Protein product: CASSQESAGRSYEQYF.

This chain joins TRBV5-1 and TRBJ1-5; no definite D call. The CDR3 runs 17 residues. Between the trimmed V and J ends, which lost 0 bases and 2 bases, there was a span of 15 bases. The germline gives CDR1 SGHRS, CDR2 YFSETQ. The CDR3 DNA follows: TGCGCCAGCAGCTTGGTCCCTATTGGACTGGGCAATCAGCCCCAGCATTTT. Amino acids: CASSLVPIGLGNQPQHF.

V and J are TRBV11-2 and TRBJ1-1; D perhaps matches TRBD1 (6 bases). The CDR3 length is 15 residues. From germline, CDR1 is SGHAT and CDR2 FQNNGV. The V end lost 4 bases, the J end lost 5 bases, and 17 bases lay between the germline ends. CDR3 residues: CASSYQTGVGTEAFF. CDR3 nucleotides: TGTGCCAGCAGCTACCAGACAGGAGTCGGGACTGAAGCTTTCTTT.

The chain employs TRBV4-3 and TRBJ2-3, with 7 bases fitting TRBD1. V gave up 5 bases and J gave up 3 bases; unmatched junction bases: 11. CDR1 is LGHNA and CDR2 is YSLEER in the germline V gene. This CDR3 is built from 16 residues. The CDR3 sequence is CASSFVRGRGTDTQYF. The CDR3 coding sequence is TGCGCCAGCAGCTTCGTTAGGGGGCGAGGGACAGATACGCAGTATTTT.

This sequence joins TRBV6-1 and TRBJ2-7; D possibly corresponds to TRBD2 (6 bases). Germline CDR1 MNHNS, CDR2 SASEGT. V lost 5 bases, J lost 5 bases, and 16 bases lay in between. This CDR3 region has 14 residues. The CDR3 DNA reads TGTGCCAGCAGTCGGAAGCAGGGAGGCGACGAGCAGTACTTC. Its translation: CASSRKQGGDEQYF.

V and J are TRBV5-1 and TRBJ2-7; 10 nucleotides align to TRBD1. The CDR3 runs to 19 residues. Unmatched junction bases numbered 16, after V lost 0 bases and J lost 4 bases. The germline gives CDR1 SGHRS, CDR2 YFSETQ. CDR3 in amino acids: CASSLVPGQGLWGGYEQYF. CDR3 DNA: TGCGCCAGCAGCTTGGTACCGGGACAGGGGCTATGGGGGGGTTACGAGCAGTACTTC.

The CDR3 loop is CASRLGGTLRTSGENYNEQFF. For the CDR3, the DNA is TGTGCAAGTCGCTTAGGAGGCACGCTCAGGACTAGCGGAGAGAACTACAATGAGCAGTTCTTC. The rearrangement joins TRBV12-2 to TRBJ2-1; the D segment call TRBD2 is taken from the table without a DNA check. TRBV12-2 is noted as a pseudogene. The CDR3 runs to 21 residues.

The rearrangement uses TRBV15 and TRBJ2-1; 10 bases align to TRBD1. Per germline, CDR1 LNHNV and CDR2 YYDKDF (reference sequence). The CDR3 loop spans 16 amino acids. The V and J ends lost 5 bases and 7 bases, in that order; junction bases with no gene match: 11. CDR3 bases: TGTGCCACCAGCTCCATTCCGGGACAGGGGTTAAATGAGCAGTTCTTC. Its translation is CATSSIPGQGLNEQFF.

The chain joins TRBV20-1 to TRBJ2-1; D perhaps matches TRBD2 (6 bases). Deletions cut 6 bases from V and 7 bases from J, with 10 bases between. The germline gives CDR1 DFQATT, CDR2 SNEGSKA (reference sequence). This CDR3 region has 11 residues. The CDR3 loop is CSAPRGNEQFF. As DNA, the CDR3 is TGCAGTGCCCCCCGGGGGAATGAGCAGTTCTTC.

Written as DNA, the CDR3 is TGCGCCAGCACCATAACCCCCACTAGCGGACAAGAGACCCAGTACTTC. Translated, it gives CASTITPTSGQETQYF. The rearrangement links TRBV5-1 to TRBJ2-5; TRBD2 matches 8 bases. Losses at the gene ends were 6 bases for V and 2 bases for J; bases not matched to a gene: 12. From germline, CDR1 is SGHRS and CDR2 YFSETQ. This CDR3 contains 16 residues.

The rearrangement uses TRBV30 and TRBJ1-5; tentative D call: TRBD1 (6 bases). Germline CDR1 GTSNPN, CDR2 SVGIG (reference sequence). Trimming removed 2 bases at V and 6 bases at J, with 11 bases between. The CDR3 contains 13 residues. CDR3 in amino acids: CAWSRGNVQPQHF. CDR3 nucleotide sequence: TGTGCCTGGAGTAGGGGGAATGTTCAGCCCCAGCATTTT. The whole variable domain, remainder taken from reference TRBV30 and TRBJ1-5, is SQTIHQWPATLVQPVGSPLSLECTVEGTSNPNLYWYRQAAGRGLQLLFYSVGIGQISSEVPQNLSASRPQDRQFILSSKKLLLSDSGFYLCAWSRGNVQPQHFGDGTRLSIL.

The gene calls are TRBV29-1 and TRBJ1-2; D is ambiguous. Germline values: CDR1 SQVTM, CDR2 ANQGSEA. V was clipped by 7 bases and J by 7 bases, with 13 bases between them. This CDR3 is 11 amino acids long. CDR3 DNA: TGCAGCGCTTCAGCCCGGGGTGGCTACACCTTC. This codes for CSASARGGYTF.

V and J are TRBV4-1 and TRBJ2-3, with TRBD2 matching 16 bases. CDR1 and CDR2 from the germline V gene are MGHRA and YSYEKL. The V gene end was trimmed by 3 bases and the J gene end by 5 bases; junction bases not matched to a gene: 11. The CDR3 is made up of 19 amino acids. CDR3 sequence reads: CASSHPGLAGGPDKDTQYF. CDR3 DNA sequence: TGCGCCAGCAGCCACCCGGGACTAGCGGGGGGGCCGGATAAAGATACGCAGTATTTT.

The chain carries TRBV7-9 and TRBJ2-2; D is undetermined. CDR3 length: 13 residues. The V gene's germline CDR1 is SEHNR and CDR2 FQNEAQ (reference sequence). The V and J ends lost 5 bases and 1 base respectively, with 5 bases between them. The CDR3 protein is CASSRENTGELFF. In nucleotides, the CDR3 is TGTGCCAGCAGCAGAGAGAACACCGGGGAGCTGTTTTTT.

In DNA form, the CDR3 reads TGCGCCAGCAGCCAAACCGGGACAGGGGCCCAAAAACTGTTTTTT. Encoded protein: CASSQTGTGAQKLFF. The rearrangement joins TRBV4-1 to TRBJ1-4, with 10 bases matching TRBD1. The CDR3 is 15 amino acids. Germline loops: CDR1 MGHRA, CDR2 YSYEKL. The ends lost 2 bases at V and 9 bases at J; junction bases unmatched: 6.

The J gene is TRBJ2-7, the V gene TRBV10-2, with a tentative D call TRBD2 (5 bases). The CDR3 runs 15 residues. The germline V gene has CDR1 WSHSY and CDR2 SAAADI. V was cut by 4 bases and J by 2 bases, with 15 bases left in between. CDR3 DNA: TGCGCCAGCAGTGGGGGTAGCGCATTACCCTACGAGCAGTACTTC. Residues: CASSGGSALPYEQYF.

The chain has TRBV5-1 and TRBJ1-5; D remains ambiguous. Per germline, CDR1 SGHRS and CDR2 YFSETQ. Trimming pared 2 bases from V and 0 bases from J, leaving 6 bases between. This CDR3 has 14 residues. The CDR3, as DNA: TGCGCCAGCAGCTTCGGCGGTAGCAATCAGCCCCAGCATTTT. Amino acid sequence: CASSFGGSNQPQHF.

This chain joins TRBV21-1 and TRBJ1-2; the listed D gene, TRBD1, was not tested against the DNA. TRBV21-1 is a pseudogene. The CDR3 runs 14 residues. The CDR3 region is CASSLTDRGGGYTF. Written as DNA, the CDR3 is TGTGCCAGCAGCCTTACGGACAGGGGAGGAGGCTACACCTTC.

CDR3 sequence: CASSLELAVSTDTQYF. DNA for the CDR3: TGTGCCAGCAGCTTAGAACTAGCGGTGAGCACAGATACGCAGTATTTT. This sequence joins TRBV11-1 and TRBJ2-3, with 8 positions matching TRBD2. CDR3 length: 16 residues. The V gene end was trimmed by 1 base and the J gene end by 0 bases; junction bases not matched to a gene: 3. Germline V gene data show CDR1 as SGHAT and CDR2 as FQDESV (reference sequence). The whole variable domain, filled in from reference TRBV11-1 and TRBJ2-3, reads EAEVAQSPRYKITEKSQAVAFWCDPISGHATLYWYRQILGQGPELLVQFQDESVVDDSQLPKDRFSAERLKGVDSTLKIQPAELGDSAMYLCASSLELAVSTDTQYFGPGTRLTVL.

This sequence joins TRBV30 and TRBJ1-3; D is uncertain. The CDR3 runs 14 residues. The ends were cut back, 0 bases at V and 6 bases at J, with 12 bases in the middle. Germline CDR1 is GTSNPN and CDR2 is SVGIG (reference sequence). CDR3 in amino acids: CAWSVWATINTIYF. DNA of the CDR3: TGTGCCTGGAGTGTATGGGCTACCATAAACACCATATATTTT.

V and J are TRBV5-1 and TRBJ2-5, with D perhaps TRBD2 (5 bases). Germline V gene lookup returns CDR1 SGHRS and CDR2 YFSETQ. V dropped 6 bases and J dropped 5 bases, with 14 bases sitting between them. The CDR3 spans 13 residues. CDR3 sequence (DNA): TGCGCCAGCAATGTCGCGGGTCCGGAGACCCAGTACTTC. Translating it yields CASNVAGPETQYF.

This clone appeared once. The chain employs TRBV5-1 and TRBJ2-2, with D possibly TRBD2 on 5 matching bases. This CDR3 contains 16 residues. Germline CDR1 reads SGHRS; CDR2 reads YFSETQ. V was trimmed by 0 bases and J by 0 bases, leaving 9 bases between them. The chain's CDR3 is CASSLGPGTNTGELFF. In DNA, the CDR3 is TGCGCCAGCAGCTTGGGTCCGGGGACGAACACCGGGGAGCTGTTTTTT.

The rearrangement joins TRBV5-1 to TRBJ2-1, with 11 nucleotides matching TRBD2. The CDR3 length is 17 residues. The V gene's germline CDR1 is SGHRS and CDR2 YFSETQ. J was trimmed by 3 bases and V by 0 bases; bases with no gene match: 5. CDR3 sequence reads: CASSLGPGTSGYNEQFF. DNA for the CDR3: TGCGCCAGCAGCTTGGGACCCGGGACTAGCGGCTACAATGAGCAGTTCTTC. The whole variable domain, remainder taken from reference TRBV5-1 and TRBJ2-1, is KAGVTQTPRYLIKTRGQQVTLSCSPISGHRSVSWYQQTPGQGLQFLFEYFSETQRNKGNFPGRFSGRQFSNSRSEMNVSTLELGDSALYLCASSLGPGTSGYNEQFFGPGTRLTVL.

V is TRBV30 and J is TRBJ1-4; 9 bases align to TRBD1. The CDR3 extends over 14 amino acids. Germline V gene sequence: CDR1 GTSNPN, CDR2 SVGIG (reference sequence). Trimming took 2 bases from V and 8 from J; bases not matched to a gene: 6. The CDR3 loop is CAWSLDRGGEKLFF. In DNA, the CDR3 is TGTGCCTGGAGTTTGGACAGGGGAGGGGAAAAACTGTTTTTT.

This chain links TRBV4-3 with TRBJ1-5, with D uncertain. This CDR3 is built from 15 residues. Germline V gene lookup returns CDR1 LGHNA and CDR2 YSLEER. V was clipped by 1 base and J by 9 bases, with 16 bases between them. The CDR3 protein is CASSQGRVIGLPQHF. CDR3 nucleotides: TGCGCCAGCAGCCAAGGGAGGGTCATAGGATTGCCCCAGCATTTT.